The 32 T cell receptor beta chains given below trace back to one sample, sequenced in a study of blood T cell repertoires in COVID-19. Produced via immunoSEQ multiplex PCR; TCRdb's table is partial and in-frame only. The sample has around 620,000 clones; around 89% are singletons. The sequenced material came from peripheral blood. Receptors originate from a woman between 18 and 30 years old with acute or convalescent COVID-19.

The chain combines TRBV6-2 or TRBV6-3 with TRBJ2-7, with D possibly TRBD2 on 7 matching bases. Trimming cost V 0 bases and J 2 bases, with 11 bases left between them. Germline V gene lookup returns CDR1 MNHEY and CDR2 SVGEGT. The CDR3 extends over 15 amino acids. The CDR3 here is CASSYSWGGPYEQYF. The CDR3 DNA follows: TGTGCCAGCAGTTACTCGTGGGGGGGCCCCTACGAGCAGTACTTC.

The CDR3 region has the DNA TGTGCCAGCAGTCACAACACGGGGGGTGAAAAACTGTTTTTT. This gives the protein CASSHNTGGEKLFF. The chain combines TRBV27 with TRBJ1-4, with D possibly being TRBD1 (5 bases). The germline CDR1 and CDR2 sequences are MNHEY and SMNVEV (reference sequence). V was clipped by 5 bases and J by 7 bases, with 14 bases between them. This CDR3 comprises 14 residues. The whole variable domain, filled in from reference TRBV27 and TRBJ1-4, reads EAQVTQNPRYLITVTGKKLTVTCSQNMNHEYMSWYRQDPGLGLRQIYYSMNVEVTDKGDVPEGYKVSRKEKRNFPLILESPSPNQTSLYFCASSHNTGGEKLFFGSGTQLSVL.

The chain joins TRBV2 to TRBJ1-1; D gene ambiguous. Germline lookup yields CDR1 SNHLY and CDR2 FYNNEI. CDR3 length equals 17 residues. V dropped 1 base and J dropped 1 base, with 16 bases sitting between them. CDR3 amino acids: CASSEGPTDYGNTEAFF. CDR3 DNA: TGTGCCAGCAGTGAAGGGCCGACGGACTACGGGAACACTGAAGCTTTCTTT.

Worth noting for this clone: This CDR3 is also generated by other DNA sequences in the sample. The chain uses TRBV18 and TRBJ2-7; possible D gene TRBD1, 6 bases. Trimming stripped 3 bases from V and 3 bases from J, with 12 bases between. Germline CDR1 and CDR2: KGHSH and LQKENI. This CDR3 has 14 amino acids. The CDR3 sequence: CASSPDRGSYEQYF. The CDR3 bases are TGTGCCAGCTCACCGGACAGAGGAAGCTACGAGCAGTACTTC.

The chain couples TRBV6-5 to TRBJ2-1; 12 nucleotides agree with TRBD2. Germline V gives CDR1 MNHEY, CDR2 SVGAGI. The CDR3 runs to 14 residues. Trimming took 6 bases from V and 6 from J; bases not matched to a gene: 3. CDR3 loop: CASSGLAGFNEQFF. The CDR3, as DNA: TGTGCCAGCAGCGGACTAGCGGGGTTCAATGAGCAGTTCTTC.

The chain employs TRBV7-2 and TRBJ1-1, with D tentatively TRBD1 (6 bases). The CDR3 consists of 15 residues. Looked up from germline, CDR1 is SGHTA and CDR2 is FQGNSA. Trimming took 8 bases from V and 4 from J, leaving 20 bases between them. Written as DNA, the CDR3 is TGTGCCAGCCTAACTAGCGGGGGGCGGTTCACTGAAGCTTTCTTT. Translated, it gives CASLTSGGRFTEAFF. Variable domain in full (rest from reference TRBV7-2 and TRBJ1-1): GAGVSQSPSNKVTEKGKDVELRCDPISGHTALYWYRQSLGQGLEFLIYFQGNSAPDKSGLPSDRFSAERTGGSVSTLTIQRTQQEDSAVYLCASLTSGGRFTEAFFGQGTRLTVV.

The J gene is TRBJ2-2, the V gene TRBV18; 11 nucleotides match TRBD1. The CDR3 sequence is 16 residues long. V lost 1 base, J lost 3 bases, and 1 base stayed unmatched. Germline CDR1 reads KGHSH; CDR2 reads LQKENI. CDR3 DNA: TGTGCCAGCTCACCACGGGGACAGGGGGACACCGGGGAGCTGTTTTTT. Protein product: CASSPRGQGDTGELFF.

The chain carries TRBV29-1 and TRBJ2-1; 11 nucleotides align to TRBD2. V gave up 8 bases and J gave up 3 bases; unmatched junction bases: 3. This CDR3 is 13 amino acids long. Germline V gene lookup returns CDR1 SQVTM and CDR2 ANQGSEA. The CDR3 sequence: CSSGTSGYNEQFF. The CDR3 nucleotides are TGCAGCTCAGGGACTAGCGGCTACAATGAGCAGTTCTTC.

The V gene is TRBV5-1, the J gene TRBJ1-2; D gene ambiguous. The CDR3 contains 14 residues. Germline values: CDR1 SGHRS, CDR2 YFSETQ. The V and J ends lost 4 bases and 8 bases respectively, with 18 bases between them. DNA of the CDR3: TGCGCCAGCAGCCCCTTTACCCCCCTGGGCGGCTACACCTTC. This codes for CASSPFTPLGGYTF.

This clone has more than one count but fewer than ten. The chain is built from TRBV9 and TRBJ2-1; D is unclear. CDR3 size: 15 residues. The V gene lost 3 bases and the J gene lost 6 bases, with 16 bases spanning the gap. CDR1 is SGDLS and CDR2 is YYNGEE in the germline V gene. The CDR3, as DNA: TGTGCCAGCAGCGGACTCCCGAACCATTCCAATGAGCAGTTCTTC. Its translation is CASSGLPNHSNEQFF. Based on the CDR3 plus reference TRBV9 and TRBJ2-1, the full variable domain is DSGVTQTPKHLITATGQRVTLRCSPRSGDLSVYWYQQSLDQGLQFLIQYYNGEERAKGNILERFSAQQFPDLHSELNLSSLELGDSALYFCASSGLPNHSNEQFFGPGTRLTVL.

CDR3 DNA: TGTGCCAGCAGTTCGGGACTAGCGGGGACAGATACGCAGTATTTT. Amino acid sequence: CASSSGLAGTDTQYF. The chain has TRBV2 and TRBJ2-3, with 13 bases aligning to TRBD2. The length of the CDR3 is 15 residues. The germline CDR1 and CDR2 sequences are SNHLY and FYNNEI. V trimming: 5 bases; J trimming: 3 bases; junction bases outside the gene matches: 2.

The V call is TRBV15, the J call TRBJ1-1; D is possibly TRBD1 (5 bases). CDR3 size: 14 residues. V lost 8 bases and J lost 3, with 16 bases in between. CDR1 is LNHNV, CDR2 YYDKDF, per germline (reference sequence). CDR3 amino acids: CATGAGRVDTEAFF. CDR3 coding DNA: TGTGCCACCGGGGCAGGGCGAGTGGACACTGAAGCTTTCTTT. Full variable domain (outside the CDR3, taken from reference TRBV15 and TRBJ1-1): DAMVIQNPRYQVTQFGKPVTLSCSQTLNHNVMYWYQQKSSQAPKLLFHYYDKDFNNEADTPDNFQSRRPNTSFCFLDIRSPGLGDTAMYLCATGAGRVDTEAFFGQGTRLTVV.

The CDR3 DNA is TGTGCCAGCAGTCGACAGAGCTCTGGGGCCAACGTCCTGACTTTC. Protein: CASSRQSSGANVLTF. V is TRBV6-5 and J is TRBJ2-6; TRBD1 is a possible D gene (5 bases). This CDR3 region has 15 residues. Deletions cut 5 bases from V and 0 bases from J, with 8 bases between. In germline, CDR1 is MNHEY, CDR2 SVGAGI.

This clone was recorded only once. The chain links TRBV5-5 to TRBJ1-5; 9 bases match TRBD1. The CDR3 length is 18 residues. Per the germline V gene, CDR1 is SGHKS and CDR2 is YYEKEE (reference sequence). V shed 4 bases and J 6 bases; nucleotides not matched to a gene: 17. The CDR3 loop reads CASSQGGQGTGAGQPQHF. CDR3 coding DNA: TGTGCCAGCAGCCAAGGAGGACAGGGGACGGGCGCAGGTCAGCCCCAGCATTTT.

A single count supports this clone. J is TRBJ1-2 and V is TRBV6-6; a possible D gene is TRBD1 (6 bases). V was trimmed by 5 bases and J by 0 bases, leaving 22 bases between them. This CDR3 has 18 residues. The germline CDR1 and CDR2 sequences are MNHNY and SVGAGI (reference sequence). The CDR3, as DNA: TGTGCCAGCAGTCCTCCCCGGACAGCTCATACTCCTAACTATGGCTACACCTTC. Amino acid sequence: CASSPPRTAHTPNYGYTF.

The chain is built from TRBV9 and TRBJ1-5, with 8 nucleotides matching TRBD1. Germline V gives CDR1 SGDLS, CDR2 YYNGEE. This CDR3 comprises 14 residues. V dropped 4 bases and J dropped 7; count of bases not matched to a gene: 7. DNA of the CDR3: TGTGCCAGCAGCCATTCAGGGGGCGGGCAGCCCCAGCATTTT. Translated: CASSHSGGGQPQHF. Based on the CDR3 plus reference TRBV9 and TRBJ1-5, the full variable domain is DSGVTQTPKHLITATGQRVTLRCSPRSGDLSVYWYQQSLDQGLQFLIQYYNGEERAKGNILERFSAQQFPDLHSELNLSSLELGDSALYFCASSHSGGGQPQHFGDGTRLSIL.

This clone was observed a handful of times. The chain combines TRBV30 with TRBJ1-2; D gene ambiguous. The CDR3 has 13 amino acids. V lost 2 bases and J 5 bases, leaving 12 bases between the germline ends. CDR1 and CDR2 (germline): GTSNPN, SVGIG (reference sequence). This chain's CDR3 is CAWSSGRVYGYTF. CDR3 sequence (DNA): TGTGCCTGGAGTAGTGGGCGAGTTTATGGCTACACCTTC.

The chain has TRBV2 and TRBJ2-1; 9 nucleotides line up with TRBD1. V lost 6 bases and J lost 5; bases outside the gene matches: 5. The germline V gene encodes CDR1 SNHLY and CDR2 FYNNEI. This CDR3 is 14 amino acids long. CDR3 sequence: CASRDRGLNNEQFF. The CDR3 bases are TGTGCCAGCAGGGACAGGGGACTAAACAATGAGCAGTTCTTC. Using reference TRBV2 and TRBJ2-1 for the parts outside the CDR3, the full variable domain is EPEVTQTPSHQVTQMGQEVILRCVPISNHLYFYWYRQILGQKVEFLVSFYNNEISEKSEIFDDQFSVERPDGSNFTLKIRSTKLEDSAMYFCASRDRGLNNEQFFGPGTRLTVL.

This chain connects TRBV4-1 to TRBJ1-6; no firm D call. Trimming pared 3 bases from V and 7 bases from J, leaving 13 bases between. From germline, CDR1 is MGHRA and CDR2 YSYEKL. The CDR3 totals 15 residues. CDR3 bases: TGCGCCAGCAGCCAGGGGAGGGTCAGAAATTCACCCCTCCACTTT. Its translation: CASSQGRVRNSPLHF.

V is TRBV3-1 (or the pseudogene TRBV3-2) and J is TRBJ1-5; TRBD1 aligns across 10 bases. The CDR3 extends over 17 amino acids. J lost 4 bases, V lost 1 base, and 7 bases had no gene match. CDR1 LGHDT and CDR2 YNNKEL come from the germline V gene (reference sequence). The CDR3 DNA reads as TGTGCCAGCAGCCAAGGGGCAGGACAGGGGGTTAATCAGCCCCAGCATTTT. It yields the protein CASSQGAGQGVNQPQHF.

CDR3 loop: CASSFGGQPQHF. CDR3 nucleotides: TGTGCCAGCAGCTTCGGGGGACAGCCCCAGCATTTT. The V and J genes are TRBV5-8 and TRBJ1-5, with D perhaps TRBD1 (5 bases). This CDR3 comprises 12 residues. CDR1 is SGHTS, CDR2 YDEGEE, per germline. The V and J ends lost 2 bases and 7 bases respectively, with 7 bases between them.

Only a few counts were recorded for this clone. The chain recombines TRBV9 with TRBJ1-1, with TRBD1 matching over 7 bases. Trimming cost V 4 bases and J 2 bases; bases outside gene matches: 5. CDR3 length equals 14 residues. The germline V gene has CDR1 SGDLS and CDR2 YYNGEE. The CDR3 coding sequence is TGTGCCAGCAGCCTCGGGACAGCTAACACTGAAGCTTTCTTT. Its protein is CASSLGTANTEAFF.

The J gene is TRBJ1-5, the V gene TRBV19; unclear D gene. V lost 7 bases and J 2 bases, leaving 12 bases between the germline ends. From germline, CDR1 is LNHDA and CDR2 SQIVND (reference sequence). The CDR3 sequence is 14 residues long. The CDR3 sequence is CASTATGGNQPQHF. The CDR3 DNA is TGTGCCAGTACGGCCACCGGGGGCAATCAGCCCCAGCATTTT.

This clone was counted once. This chain joins TRBV7-9 and TRBJ1-1; no clear D. This CDR3 has 14 amino acids. Germline V gene data show CDR1 as SEHNR and CDR2 as FQNEAQ (reference sequence). The V end lost 3 bases, the J end lost 1 base, and 9 bases lay between the germline ends. The CDR3 sequence: CASSFVGENTEAFF. CDR3 nucleotides: TGTGCCAGCAGCTTCGTTGGAGAGAACACTGAAGCTTTCTTT.

The chain joins TRBV18 to TRBJ2-2; 9 bases match TRBD1. This CDR3 is 16 amino acids long. With 5 bases clipped from V and 2 bases from J, the junction kept 6 bases outside the gene matches. Germline V lookup: CDR1 KGHSH, CDR2 LQKENI. CDR3 amino acids: CASSGTGGTNTGELFF. The CDR3 region has the DNA TGTGCCAGCTCAGGAACAGGGGGCACCAACACCGGGGAGCTGTTTTTT.

This chain joins TRBV4-1 and TRBJ2-3; TRBD2 matches 10 bases. Looked up from germline, CDR1 is MGHRA and CDR2 is YSYEKL. The V segment lost 1 base and the J segment 2 bases; nucleotides outside the gene matches: 15. The CDR3 runs to 20 residues. DNA of the CDR3: TGCGCCAGCAGCCAAGTATGGGGTAGCGGGGGGACCCGACCCACAGATACGCAGTATTTT. Protein product: CASSQVWGSGGTRPTDTQYF.

The sample holds one count of this clone. The chain uses TRBV7-9 and TRBJ2-6, with a tentative D call TRBD2 (6 bases). Per the germline V gene, CDR1 is SEHNR and CDR2 is FQNEAQ (reference sequence). The CDR3 has 18 amino acids. With 2 bases removed from V and 2 bases from J, the gap between germline ends came to 16 bases. DNA for the CDR3: TGTGCCAGCAGCTTACTCTTTTGGGGGGTAACTGGGGCCAACGTCCTGACTTTC. It translates to CASSLLFWGVTGANVLTF.

The chain uses TRBV5-8 and TRBJ2-7; TRBD2 agrees at 11 bases. The ends lost 2 bases at V and 3 bases at J; junction bases unmatched: 10. This CDR3 spans 17 amino acids. Germline V gene data show CDR1 as SGHTS and CDR2 as YDEGEE. The CDR3 DNA is TGTGCCAGCAGCTTTCAAAATCTAGCGGGGGGAGTCTACGAGCAGTACTTC. Translating it yields CASSFQNLAGGVYEQYF.

The V gene is TRBV5-3, the J gene TRBJ2-2; 10 bases are a match to TRBD1. TRBV5-3 is recorded as an ORF, its role being uncertain. The junction had 7 bases not matched to a gene; V was cut back by 4 bases and J by 7 bases. CDR3 length: 15 amino acids. This CDR3 is CARSPEDRGNGELFF. The CDR3 DNA follows: TGTGCCAGAAGCCCCGAGGACAGGGGGAACGGGGAGCTGTTTTTT.

This clone was observed a single time. This rearrangement joins TRBV7-9 to TRBJ1-4, with 7 bases aligning to TRBD1. Germline CDR1 SEHNR, CDR2 FQNEAQ (reference sequence). With 4 bases clipped from V and 13 bases from J, the junction kept 6 bases outside the gene matches. CDR3 size: 12 residues. CDR3 in amino acids: CASSSRQGGLFF. CDR3 in DNA: TGTGCCAGCAGCTCGAGACAGGGAGGACTGTTTTTT. The full variable domain, completed using reference TRBV7-9 and TRBJ1-4, is DTGVSQNPRHKITKRGQNVTFRCDPISEHNRLYWYRQTLGQGPEFLTYFQNEAQLEKSRLLSDRFSAERPKGSFSTLEIQRTEQGDSAMYLCASSSRQGGLFFGSGTQLSVL.

The chain employs TRBV7-8 and TRBJ1-2; tentative D call: TRBD1 (5 bases). The germline CDR1 and CDR2 sequences are SGHVS and FQNEAQ. The CDR3 extends over 14 amino acids. V was shortened by 4 bases and J by 1 base, with 10 bases between the two germline ends. The CDR3 loop reads CASSSYDSNYGYTF. CDR3 nucleotides: TGTGCCAGCAGCTCATACGACAGTAACTATGGCTACACCTTC.

The V call is TRBV27, the J call TRBJ1-2; no clear D gene. This CDR3 is 14 amino acids long. The germline V gene has CDR1 MNHEY and CDR2 SMNVEV (reference sequence). V was clipped by 5 bases and J by 2 bases, with 12 bases between them. CDR3 sequence reads: CASSTLSGNYGYTF. The CDR3 DNA is TGTGCCAGCAGTACCCTCTCCGGGAACTATGGCTACACCTTC.